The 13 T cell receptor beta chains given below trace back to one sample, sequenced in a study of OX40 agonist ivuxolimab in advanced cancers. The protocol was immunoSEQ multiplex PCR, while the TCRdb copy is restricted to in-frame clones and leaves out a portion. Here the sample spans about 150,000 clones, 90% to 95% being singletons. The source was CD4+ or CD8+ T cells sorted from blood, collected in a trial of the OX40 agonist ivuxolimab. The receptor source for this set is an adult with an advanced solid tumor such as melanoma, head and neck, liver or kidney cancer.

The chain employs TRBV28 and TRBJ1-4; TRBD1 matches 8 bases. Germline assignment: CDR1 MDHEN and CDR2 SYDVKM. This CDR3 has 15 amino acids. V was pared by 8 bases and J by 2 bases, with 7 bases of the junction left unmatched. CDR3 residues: CASVPRGPTNEKLFF. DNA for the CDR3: TGTGCCAGCGTCCCCAGGGGGCCTACTAATGAAAAACTGTTTTTT.

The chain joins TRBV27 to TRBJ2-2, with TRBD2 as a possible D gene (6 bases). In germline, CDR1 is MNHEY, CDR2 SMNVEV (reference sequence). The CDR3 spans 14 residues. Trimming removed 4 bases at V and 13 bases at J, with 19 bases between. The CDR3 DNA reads TGTGCCAGCAGTTCCCGACGGGGAGGTTTTCCGCTGTTTTTT. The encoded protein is CASSSRRGGFPLFF.

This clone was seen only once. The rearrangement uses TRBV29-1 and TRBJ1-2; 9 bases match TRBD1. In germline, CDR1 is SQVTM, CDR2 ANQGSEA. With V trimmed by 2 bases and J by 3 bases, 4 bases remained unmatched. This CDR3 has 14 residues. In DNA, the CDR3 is TGCAGCGTTGAACGGACAGGGGAACACTATGGCTACACCTTC. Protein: CSVERTGEHYGYTF.

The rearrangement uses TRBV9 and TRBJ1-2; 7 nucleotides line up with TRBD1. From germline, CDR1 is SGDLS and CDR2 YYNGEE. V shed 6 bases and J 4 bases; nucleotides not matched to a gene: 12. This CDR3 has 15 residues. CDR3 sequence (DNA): TGTGCCAGCACCCTCGGGAGGGGGCACGGCTATGGCTACACCTTC. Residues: CASTLGRGHGYGYTF.

CDR3 coding DNA: TGCGCCAGCAGCCGGTTGGTAGGTCCGCCGGGAGCGTATGGCTACACCTTC. This gives the protein CASSRLVGPPGAYGYTF. The chain is built from TRBV4-1 and TRBJ1-2; no reliable D call. Germline V gene sequence: CDR1 MGHRA, CDR2 YSYEKL. This CDR3 spans 17 amino acids. Trimming removed 4 bases from V and 5 bases from J, with 23 bases in between.

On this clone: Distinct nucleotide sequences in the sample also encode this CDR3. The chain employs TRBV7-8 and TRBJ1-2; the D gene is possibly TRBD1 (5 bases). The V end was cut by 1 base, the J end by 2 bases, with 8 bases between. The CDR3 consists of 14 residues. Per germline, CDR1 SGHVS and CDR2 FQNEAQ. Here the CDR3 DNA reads TGTGCCAGCAGCTTAGACAGGACCAACTATGGCTACACCTTC. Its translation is CASSLDRTNYGYTF.

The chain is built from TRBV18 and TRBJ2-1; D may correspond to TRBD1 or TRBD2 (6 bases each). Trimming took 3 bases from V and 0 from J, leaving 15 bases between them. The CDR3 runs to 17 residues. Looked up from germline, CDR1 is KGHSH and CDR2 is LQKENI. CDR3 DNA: TGTGCCAGCTCACCCCCGGGGGCAGGGAGCTCCTACAATGAGCAGTTCTTC. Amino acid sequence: CASSPPGAGSSYNEQFF. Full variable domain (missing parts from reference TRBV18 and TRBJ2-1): NAGVMQNPRHLVRRRGQEARLRCSPMKGHSHVYWYRQLPEEGLKFMVYLQKENIIDESGMPKERFSAEFPKEGPSILRIQQVVRGDSAAYFCASSPPGAGSSYNEQFFGPGTRLTVL.

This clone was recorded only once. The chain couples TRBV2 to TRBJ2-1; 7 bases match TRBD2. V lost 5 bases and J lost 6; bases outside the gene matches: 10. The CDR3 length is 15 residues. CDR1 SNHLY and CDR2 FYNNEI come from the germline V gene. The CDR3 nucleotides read TGTGCCAGCAGTCCGGACATTACGGGGGGCAATGAGCAGTTCTTC. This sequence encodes CASSPDITGGNEQFF.

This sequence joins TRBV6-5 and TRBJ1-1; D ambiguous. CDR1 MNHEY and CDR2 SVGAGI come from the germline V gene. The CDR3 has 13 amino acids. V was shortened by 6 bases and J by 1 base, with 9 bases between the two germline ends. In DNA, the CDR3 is TGTGCCAGCAGAGGCAGCGAGAACACTGAAGCTTTCTTT. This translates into CASRGSENTEAFF.

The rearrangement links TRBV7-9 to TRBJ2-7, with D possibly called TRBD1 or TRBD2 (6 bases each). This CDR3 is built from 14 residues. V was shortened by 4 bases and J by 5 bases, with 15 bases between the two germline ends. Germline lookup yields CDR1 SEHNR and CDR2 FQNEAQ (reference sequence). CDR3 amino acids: CASSSRQGRNEQYF. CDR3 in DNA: TGTGCCAGCAGCTCCCGGCAGGGGAGGAACGAGCAGTACTTC.

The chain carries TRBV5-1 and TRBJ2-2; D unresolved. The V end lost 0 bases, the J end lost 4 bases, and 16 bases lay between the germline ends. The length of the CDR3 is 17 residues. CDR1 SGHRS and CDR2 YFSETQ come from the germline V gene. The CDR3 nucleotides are TGCGCCAGCAGCTTGGGGCCGTGGCAGAGAAGCACCGGGGAGCTGTTTTTT. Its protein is CASSLGPWQRSTGELFF.

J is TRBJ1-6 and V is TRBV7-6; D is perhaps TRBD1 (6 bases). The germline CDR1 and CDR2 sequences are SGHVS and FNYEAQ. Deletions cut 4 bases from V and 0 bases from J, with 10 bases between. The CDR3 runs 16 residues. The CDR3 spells CASSSTGSSYNSPLHF. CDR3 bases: TGTGCCAGCAGCTCTACAGGGAGCTCCTATAATTCACCCCTCCACTTT.

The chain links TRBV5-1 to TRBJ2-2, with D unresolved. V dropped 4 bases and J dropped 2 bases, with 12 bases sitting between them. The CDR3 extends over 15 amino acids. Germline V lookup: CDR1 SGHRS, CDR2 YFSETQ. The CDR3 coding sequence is TGCGCCAGCAGCCTGGCGGCAGGTAACACCGGGGAGCTGTTTTTT. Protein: CASSLAAGNTGELFF.